This section outlines one TCR beta chain sequence together with its context. This clone's antigen is unknown. Base qualities are not recorded, but no much larger clone differs from it by a single base. Additional DNA sequences in this sample encode the identical CDR3. This entry comes from a study of shared clonotypes between healthy human individuals (dated by TCRdb to between 2020 and 2021). About the study as a whole: The cohort comprised two women and a few men aged 18 to 49 years. Libraries were prepared and TCR repertoires were sequenced by different laboratories using diverse techniques, in order to increase sequencing depth and limit assay-specific biases. For each donor, CD4 naive and CD4 memory were each run on three plates, CD8 naive on two plates, and CD8 memory on one plate. Between about 0.8 and 9 billion PBMCs per donor were obtained by leukapheresis. To estimate repertoire size and how much clonotypes are shared between individuals, the study performed deep sequencing of blood TCR repertoires from a few healthy adults. General conclusions and limits of the study: Sampling was limited to blood, and TCR repertoires in tissue likely differ from TCR repertoires in blood. Because the study included only a small number of donors, the genetic and exposure-history diversity represented was limited. Compared with non-shared clonotypes, clonotypes shared by all four sorted-subset donors had higher generation probabilities. Across four donors, around 5.4% of naive CD4, around 3.5% of naive CD8, about 2.3% of memory CD4, and 0.3% to 0.45% of memory CD8 clonotypes were shared. Incomplete sequencing was indicated by rarefaction of sorted-subset datasets, despite the large sequencing depth. Larger estimated clonotype richness was generally found for naive subsets than for memory subsets. Pairwise subsampling led to the expectation that sequencing depth would affect the degree of clonotype sharing among donors.

The CDR3 runs 13 residues from the cysteine to the phenylalanine. Only the CDR3 portion is preserved as DNA: 39 bases, with reading frame beginning at the first base. The germline V gene gives CDR1 as SGHAT and CDR2 as FQNNGV. At the junction V is shortened by 1 base and J by 8 bases, with 11 bases in between. Using the deep immunoSEQ assay, multiplex PCR amplified TCR CDR3 regions from genomic DNA. Genomic DNA extracted from each cell subset was distributed evenly over all wells of several immunoSEQ 96-well plates, and each plate served as one replicate. For sorted subsets, roughly 0.2 ug genomic DNA, equal to approximately 30,000 T cell genomes, was loaded into each replicate PCR. Purified libraries were quantified with a Qubit 3.0 fluorometer, sized on a Bioanalyzer 2100, and re-quantified with the KAPA Library Quantification kit. A separate single-read 150-cycle Illumina NextSeq 550 flow cell was used to sequence each immunoSEQ 96-well plate. The study's own analysis went as follows. The immunoSEQ output contained only junctional sequences without quality scores, so filtering could not match that applied to full-length reads. Sequences were annotated with PyIR, a Python wrapper for IgBLAST v1.9, using IMGT germline references to assign V/J genes and CDR3. Reads were filtered out if the reads had weak V/J assignments (E-value above 1e-6), no CDR3, stop codons, out-of-frame junctions, or ambiguous translated residues. A V3J clonotype was defined by an identical inferred V gene, J gene, and CDR3 amino acid sequence. To compute the percentage overlap between repertoires, the number of shared unique clonotypes was divided by the size of the smaller repertoire. Richness of each repertoire was evaluated using RTK rarefaction, the Chao1 estimator, and Recon v2.1 estimates of unobserved clonotypes. OLGA was used to compute generation probabilities for all TCRbeta clonotypes that the gDNA method yielded from a few donors. TCRdb limited this immuneACCESS table to in-frame rearrangements with V and J called. A share of clones is missing; checked studies link under half to unresolved V genes, and the rest is unexplained. V, J and clone size reflect that table, while D and trimming were determined from the DNA. The sample yields roughly 760,000 clones; about 74% were counted once. The ten most abundant clones make up under 2% of the sample.

The donors were healthy, HIV-negative adults who had no recently reported acute infections or vaccinations. Every donor was a Caucasian adult residing in Nashville, Tennessee, USA. Magnetic negative selection was used to enrich CD4+ T cells, after which naive cells were positively selected on CD45RA and the negative fraction became the memory subset. After blood collection by leukapheresis, PBMCs were isolated using Ficoll-Histopaque density gradient centrifugation and then cryopreserved in the vapor phase of liquid nitrogen. Analytical flow cytometry was used to check the purity and quantity of each magnetically sorted T cell population. Genomic DNA was isolated from every sorted fraction and measured by UV absorbance on a Nanodrop 2000c.

This clonotype was sampled from a woman in her twenties or thirties in good health. The sequence is built from TRBV11-2 and TRBJ1-1; no D gene call is confident. The specimen was memory CD4+ T cells sorted from blood. This specimen's cell subset or site label, interpreted: CD45RA-negative fraction. The CDR3 protein: CASSLGGGNEAFF. The DNA reads as follows: TGTGCCAGCAGCTTAGGAGGCGGAAACGAAGCTTTCTTT.